The source of this T cell receptor beta chain is a study of blood T cell repertoires in COVID-19. Two consecutive negative NP/OP PCR tests, clearance, or resolved symptoms defined Cohort 3 recovery. Per the study methods: Amplification of reference gene primers was used by the study to estimate nucleated cell counts. TCRdb keeps only in-frame clones here, not all; method: immunoSEQ multiplex PCR. V and J calls and clone size are those listed in that table; D and trimming were worked out from the DNA. The sample comprises around 130,000 clones, about 88% of which are singletons, and 2% to 2.5% rests with the top ten. V was cut by 3 bases and J by 4 bases, with 14 bases left in between. Germline CDR1 is SGHNT and CDR2 is YYREEE (reference sequence). The CDR3 contains 14 residues.

The sequenced sample was PBMCs or T cells enriched from blood (not recorded which). This chain joins TRBV5-4 and TRBJ2-7, with a possible D match to TRBD1 (5 bases). The TCR was taken from a woman aged 50 to 60 who had recovered from COVID-19. The CDR3 DNA follows: TGTGCCAGCAGCTCGCCGCCCCCAGGGTACGAGCAGTACTTC. Residues: CASSSPPPGYEQYF.